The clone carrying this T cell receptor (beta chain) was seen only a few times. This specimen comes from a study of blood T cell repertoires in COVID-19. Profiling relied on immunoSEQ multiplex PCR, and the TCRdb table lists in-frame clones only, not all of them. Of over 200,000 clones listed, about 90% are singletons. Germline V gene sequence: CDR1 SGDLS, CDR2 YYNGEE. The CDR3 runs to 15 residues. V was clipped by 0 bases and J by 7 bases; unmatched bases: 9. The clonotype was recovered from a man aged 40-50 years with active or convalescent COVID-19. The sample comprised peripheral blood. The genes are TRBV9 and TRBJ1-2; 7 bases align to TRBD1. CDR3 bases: TGTGCCAGCAGCGTAGCGGTACAGGGGCTTAGTGGCTACACCTTC. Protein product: CASSVAVQGLSGYTF.